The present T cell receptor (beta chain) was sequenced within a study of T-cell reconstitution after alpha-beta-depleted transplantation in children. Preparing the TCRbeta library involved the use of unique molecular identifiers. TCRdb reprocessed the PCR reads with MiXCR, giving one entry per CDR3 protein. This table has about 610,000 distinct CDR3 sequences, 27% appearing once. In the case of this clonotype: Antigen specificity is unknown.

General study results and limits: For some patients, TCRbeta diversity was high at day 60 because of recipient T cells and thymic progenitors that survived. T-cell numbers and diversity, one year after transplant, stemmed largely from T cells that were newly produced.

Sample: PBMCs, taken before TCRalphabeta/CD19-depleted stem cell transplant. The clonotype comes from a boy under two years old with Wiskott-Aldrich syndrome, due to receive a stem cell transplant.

The CDR3, as DNA: TGTGCCAGCAGCTTAATGGCCGGGAGGAACAATGAGCAGTTCTTC. Translating gives CASSLMAGRNNEQFF. The chain employs TRBV7-8 and TRBJ2-1, with TRBD2 identical over 7 bases. CDR1 is SGHVS and CDR2 is FQNEAQ in the germline V gene. This CDR3 is 15 amino acids long. Trimming removed 2 bases from V and 5 bases from J; junction bases left unmatched: 6.